The source of this TCR beta chain is a study of CD8 T cells in ankylosing spondylitis. Using its own MiXCR run on the 5' RACE reads, TCRdb lists one record per CDR3 protein. This sample yields tens of thousands of distinct CDR3 sequences, of which roughly 10% are seen a single time; approximately 30% belongs to the top ten. This clonotype was seen a few times. No antigen is known for it. Losses at the gene ends were 7 bases for V and 10 bases for J; bases not matched to a gene: 13. The CDR3 length is 17 residues. Study results and limitations: Reports say disease-linked clones showed up significantly more in matched ankylosing spondylitis synovial fluid. Previously reported in reactive arthritis synovial fluid and blood were some of the motif variants. Within ankylosing spondylitis blood, a TCR beta motif made up of seven to nine highly homologous variants appeared to be characteristic.

This TCR came from a male donor with ankylosing spondylitis. The sample comprised blood, either unsorted or a sorted T cell fraction (not recorded which). The rearrangement joins TRBV12-3 or TRBV12-4 to TRBJ2-1, with TRBD2 identical over 16 bases. The CDR3 DNA follows: TGTGCCAGCACCAATTATGGGACTAGCGGGAGGGGTGGGGAGCAGTTCTTC. Translating it yields CASTNYGTSGRGGEQFF.